This T cell receptor (beta chain) was found in a study of siplizumab effects on memory and regulatory T cells. The study's findings and limits: No naive or memory phenotype could be assigned to roughly 75-96% of proliferating clones. Under siplizumab, alloreactive sequences traced to unstimulated CD4+ memory cells were significantly reduced.

Per sample, some 100,000 TCR templates were assayed. The table came from immunoSEQ multiplex PCR; TCRdb's copy has only in-frame clones and leaves some out. This sample has 97,000 or so clones, with around 90% found just once. Comments on this clone: As yet, its antigen is unknown.

The ends lost 3 bases at V and 6 bases at J; junction bases unmatched: 2. CDR1 LGHNT and CDR2 FRNRAP come from the germline V gene. The CDR3 sequence is 14 residues long. This chain links TRBV12-5 with TRBJ2-3, with 11 bases identical to TRBD2. The sample was CD4+ T cells sorted from blood. This TCR was sampled from a human donor in good health. CDR3 residues: CASGLLAGEDTQYF. The CDR3 DNA follows: TGTGCTAGTGGTTTACTAGCGGGAGAGGATACGCAGTATTTT. Supplemented by reference TRBV12-5 and TRBJ2-3, the full variable domain reads DARVTQTPRHKVTEMGQEVTMRCQPILGHNTVFWYRQTMMQGLELLAYFRNRAPLDDSGMPKDRFSAEMPDATLATLKIQPSEPRDSAVYFCASGLLAGEDTQYFGPGTRLTVL.